Listed here are 27 T cell receptor beta chains from one sample, sequenced in a study of T cell changes during pregnancy in multiple sclerosis. Here immunoSEQ multiplex PCR was the method, and the copy in TCRdb shows in-frame clones only, minus some. The sample records over 35,000 clones, approximately 94% being singletons. Sequencing used peripheral blood, obtained before pregnancy. These TCRs come from a female donor with multiple sclerosis, enrolled in a pregnancy study.

This chain connects TRBV7-2 to TRBJ2-3, with a weak D call TRBD2 (6 bases). The CDR3 has 13 residues. In germline, CDR1 is SGHTA, CDR2 FQGNSA. V gave up 4 bases and J gave up 5 bases, with 10 bases separating them. CDR3 in DNA: TGTGCCAGCAGCTCGCGGGACGGAGATACGCAGTATTTT. Translating it yields CASSSRDGDTQYF.

V usage is TRBV19 and J usage is TRBJ2-1; 12 bases map to TRBD2. CDR1 is LNHDA, CDR2 SQIVND, per germline (reference sequence). Trimming removed 1 base from V and 4 bases from J; junction bases left unmatched: 8. The CDR3 runs to 18 residues. The CDR3 protein is CASSIVLAGGGGYNEQFF. The CDR3 nucleotides are TGTGCCAGTAGTATAGTACTAGCGGGAGGAGGGGGATACAATGAGCAGTTCTTC.

The gene calls are TRBV7-8 and TRBJ1-1; a weak D match, TRBD1 (6 bases). Germline values: CDR1 SGHVS, CDR2 FQNEAQ. This CDR3 has 18 amino acids. The V gene lost 0 bases and the J gene lost 0 bases, with 17 bases spanning the gap. CDR3 amino acids: CASSLAQAGVHMNTEAFF. The CDR3 nucleotides are TGTGCCAGCAGCTTAGCGCAGGCAGGGGTACACATGAACACTGAAGCTTTCTTT.

The gene calls are TRBV18 and TRBJ2-7; 8 nucleotides agree with TRBD2. The ends lost 2 bases at V and 2 bases at J; junction bases unmatched: 5. The germline V gene encodes CDR1 KGHSH and CDR2 LQKENI. This CDR3 is 15 amino acids long. The CDR3 DNA reads as TGTGCCAGCTCACCAACGGGAGGGAAGGCCTACGAGCAGTACTTC. Protein sequence: CASSPTGGKAYEQYF.

This rearrangement joins TRBV28 to TRBJ2-7; 7 bases match TRBD1. J lost 5 bases, V lost 5 bases, and 15 bases had no gene match. The germline CDR1 and CDR2 sequences are MDHEN and SYDVKM. This CDR3 contains 16 residues. The CDR3 protein is CASSQPGTVVSHEQYF. CDR3 sequence (DNA): TGTGCCAGCAGTCAACCGGGGACAGTTGTTTCCCACGAGCAGTACTTC. Variable domain in full (rest from reference TRBV28 and TRBJ2-7): DVKVTQSSRYLVKRTGEKVFLECVQDMDHENMFWYRQDPGLGLRLIYFSYDVKMKEKGDIPEGYSVSREKKERFSLILESASTNQTSMYLCASSQPGTVVSHEQYFGPGTRLTVT.

V is TRBV10-3 and J is TRBJ1-1, with 9 bases matching TRBD1. Germline CDR1 and CDR2: ENHRY and SYGVKD. The length of the CDR3 is 17 residues. V lost 0 bases, J lost 3 bases, and 8 bases stayed unmatched. The CDR3 bases are TGTGCCATCAGTGAGTCGACCAGGAGGACAGGGGACACTGAAGCTTTCTTT. This sequence encodes CAISESTRRTGDTEAFF.

The chain uses TRBV9 and TRBJ2-3, with D possibly TRBD1 on 5 matching bases. This CDR3 spans 15 amino acids. Germline loops: CDR1 SGDLS, CDR2 YYNGEE. V was trimmed by 0 bases and J by 3 bases, leaving 11 bases between them. As DNA, the CDR3 is TGTGCCAGCAGCGTAGTCTGGCAGGGAACAGATACGCAGTATTTT. Its protein product is CASSVVWQGTDTQYF.

This chain uses TRBV5-5 with TRBJ2-7; TRBD1 agrees at 10 bases. This CDR3 spans 16 amino acids. V lost 4 bases, J lost 3 bases, and 10 bases stayed unmatched. The germline V gene encodes CDR1 SGHKS and CDR2 YYEKEE (reference sequence). The CDR3 region has the DNA TGTGCCAGCAGCGTACGACAGGGGGCGAAGAGCTACGAGCAGTACTTC. It is translated as CASSVRQGAKSYEQYF.

The chain couples TRBV5-1 to TRBJ2-4, with 8 bases lining up with TRBD2. Germline V gene sequence: CDR1 SGHRS, CDR2 YFSETQ. Trimming at V came to 0 bases and at J to 10 bases, leaving 6 bases not matched to a gene. The CDR3 contains 14 residues. The CDR3 bases are TGCGCCAGCAGCTTGGGTCTAGCGGGTTCAATTCAGTACTTC. It specifies CASSLGLAGSIQYF.

This sequence joins TRBV4-1 and TRBJ2-7; 7 bases align to TRBD2. Germline trimming cut 2 bases from V and 3 bases from J; bases unmatched to any gene: 7. This CDR3 comprises 15 residues. In germline, CDR1 is MGHRA, CDR2 YSYEKL. CDR3: CASSQRSSGFYEQYF. CDR3 nucleotide sequence: TGCGCCAGCAGCCAAAGGTCTAGCGGTTTCTACGAGCAGTACTTC.

This chain uses TRBV4-2 with TRBJ2-7; tentative D call: TRBD2 (6 bases). The CDR3 extends over 15 amino acids. Trimming shortened V by 0 bases and J by 2 bases, and 11 bases separated the two germline ends. Germline loops: CDR1 LGHNA, CDR2 YNFKEQ. CDR3 DNA sequence: TGTGCCAGCAGCCAAGAGAGAAGCGGGCCCTACGAGCAGTACTTC. It yields the protein CASSQERSGPYEQYF.

In this sample, this clone turned up once. The gene calls are TRBV5-1 and TRBJ2-3; possibly TRBD1 for D (6 bases). The CDR3 extends over 14 amino acids. Germline-derived CDR1 and CDR2 are SGHRS and YFSETQ. The V end was cut by 3 bases, the J end by 1 base, with 9 bases between. The DNA of the CDR3 is TGCGCCAGCAGCTACAGGGCTGGCACAGATACGCAGTATTTT. It is translated as CASSYRAGTDTQYF.

This clone occurred a few times. This chain connects TRBV10-2 to TRBJ2-3, with 8 bases lining up with TRBD2. From germline, CDR1 is WSHSY and CDR2 SAAADI. Unmatched junction bases numbered 8, after V lost 7 bases and J lost 2 bases. This CDR3 spans 15 amino acids. The CDR3 bases are TGCGCCAGCACCCGGGTAGCGGGATTCACAGATACGCAGTATTTT. It translates to CASTRVAGFTDTQYF.

The rearrangement uses TRBV28 and TRBJ1-1; 11 bases fit TRBD1. Trimming cost V 4 bases and J 8 bases; bases outside gene matches: 3. Per the germline V gene, CDR1 is MDHEN and CDR2 is SYDVKM. The length of the CDR3 is 13 residues. The CDR3 DNA is TGTGCCAGCAGTTGGACAGGGGGCCTAGAAGCTTTCTTT. It translates to CASSWTGGLEAFF.

The V gene is TRBV7-6, the J gene TRBJ2-5, with D uncertain. The CDR3 is 14 amino acids. Trimming shortened V by 2 bases and J by 0 bases, and 7 bases separated the two germline ends. Germline loops: CDR1 SGHVS, CDR2 FNYEAQ. The CDR3 nucleotides are TGTGCCAGCAGCTTAATGTCGGACCAAGAGACCCAGTACTTC. Its translation: CASSLMSDQETQYF.

V is TRBV6-5 and J is TRBJ2-5, with 7 bases identical to TRBD1. The J call may not be correct, given that the DNA end is closer to TRBJ2-7. Per the germline V gene, CDR1 is MNHEY and CDR2 is SVGAGI. The CDR3 totals 14 residues. CDR3 in DNA: TGTGCCAGCAGTTCCTTAGGGGGCCTTGGCGAGCAGTACTTC. Its protein product is CASSSLGGLGEQYF.

With respect to this clone: The junction differs from germline at one of its ends, possibly a read error. The CDR3 loop reads CARSEFSNVAVEAFF. CDR3 nucleotide sequence: TGTGCCCGCAGTGAATTCAGTAATGTGGCGGTCGAAGCTTTCTTT. The J gene is TRBJ1-1, the V gene TRBV25-1; unclear D gene. The CDR3 covers 15 residues. Germline CDR1 is MGHDK and CDR2 is SYGVNS.

The J gene is TRBJ1-1, the V gene TRBV18; TRBD1 might be the D (5 bases). This CDR3 is built from 16 residues. Trimming removed 3 bases at V and 1 base at J, with 15 bases between. CDR1 and CDR2 (germline): KGHSH, LQKENI. CDR3 in DNA: TGTGCCAGCTCACCGTCGCGGGACGGTGGGAACACTGAAGCTTTCTTT. This translates into CASSPSRDGGNTEAFF.

V usage is TRBV5-1 and J usage is TRBJ2-7; the match to TRBD2 covers 8 bases. The V and J ends lost 1 base and 5 bases, in that order; junction bases with no gene match: 8. The CDR3 totals 15 residues. Germline loops: CDR1 SGHRS, CDR2 YFSETQ. CDR3 protein: CASSLKSAGVNEQYF. Here the CDR3 DNA reads TGCGCCAGCAGCTTGAAGTCAGCGGGAGTGAACGAGCAGTACTTC.

This chain connects TRBV4-2 to TRBJ2-7; unclear D gene. This CDR3 spans 17 amino acids. The V end lost 0 bases, the J end lost 4 bases, and 19 bases lay between the germline ends. The germline CDR1 and CDR2 sequences are LGHNA and YNFKEQ. The CDR3 bases are TGTGCCAGCAGCCAAGAAGCCGAGACTTCGCCCCCTTACGAGCAGTACTTC. It translates to CASSQEAETSPPYEQYF.

The CDR3: CASSLVSGPGEAFF. As DNA, the CDR3 is TGTGCCAGCAGCTTAGTCAGCGGTCCGGGGGAAGCTTTCTTT. The J gene is TRBJ1-1, the V gene TRBV7-9; no reliable D call. CDR1 SEHNR and CDR2 FQNEAQ come from the germline V gene (reference sequence). The CDR3 covers 14 residues. V lost 1 base, J lost 8 bases, and 14 bases lay in between.

The rearrangement uses TRBV11-2 and TRBJ2-2, with TRBD2 matching over 7 bases. The CDR3 extends over 16 amino acids. In germline, CDR1 is SGHAT, CDR2 FQNNGV. Losses at the gene ends were 3 bases for V and 7 bases for J; bases not matched to a gene: 11. CDR3 loop: CASSFGLRGIDGELFF. CDR3 nucleotides: TGTGCCAGCAGCTTCGGTCTGCGGGGGATTGACGGGGAGCTGTTTTTT.

The V gene is TRBV9, the J gene TRBJ2-2; 13 bases are shared with TRBD2. Germline V gives CDR1 SGDLS, CDR2 YYNGEE. This CDR3 has 16 amino acids. The junction had 6 bases not matched to a gene; V was cut back by 4 bases and J by 6 bases. In nucleotides, the CDR3 is TGTGCCAGCAGCACTCGGACTAGCGGGAGTGCCGGGGAGCTGTTTTTT. It translates to CASSTRTSGSAGELFF.

The gene calls are TRBV5-1 and TRBJ2-7; 7 positions agree with TRBD1. V dropped 4 bases and J dropped 6; count of bases not matched to a gene: 13. This CDR3 is 15 amino acids long. CDR1 SGHRS and CDR2 YFSETQ come from the germline V gene. This CDR3 reads CASSLGTYSGGEQYF. DNA of the CDR3: TGCGCCAGCAGCCTAGGGACCTACTCAGGGGGCGAGCAGTACTTC. The full variable domain, completed using reference TRBV5-1 and TRBJ2-7, is KAGVTQTPRYLIKTRGQQVTLSCSPISGHRSVSWYQQTPGQGLQFLFEYFSETQRNKGNFPGRFSGRQFSNSRSEMNVSTLELGDSALYLCASSLGTYSGGEQYFGPGTRLTVT.

CDR3 sequence reads: CASSYAEGGYTF. DNA of the CDR3: TGTGCCAGCAGTTACGCAGAGGGAGGCTACACCTTC. J is TRBJ1-2 and V is TRBV6-5; D uncertain. The length of the CDR3 is 12 residues. CDR1 and CDR2 from the germline V gene are MNHEY and SVGAGI. The V end lost 2 bases, the J end lost 8 bases, and 9 bases lay between the germline ends.

V gene TRBV19 combines with J gene TRBJ1-1; D ambiguous. The CDR3 has 13 amino acids. The V and J ends lost 5 bases and 5 bases respectively, with 12 bases between them. CDR1 is LNHDA and CDR2 is SQIVND in the germline V gene (reference sequence). Here the CDR3 DNA reads TGTGCCAGTAGTTGGGCCTCCGAGACTGAAGCTTTCTTT. Amino acid sequence: CASSWASETEAFF.

This clone was observed a few times. This chain links TRBV6-1 with TRBJ2-3; perhaps TRBD2 as D (5 bases). This CDR3 comprises 14 residues. From germline, CDR1 is MNHNS and CDR2 SASEGT. V was cut by 0 bases and J by 8 bases, with 12 bases left in between. The CDR3 reads CASSEAEEVGTQYF. The CDR3 nucleotides are TGTGCCAGCAGTGAAGCGGAGGAGGTTGGTACGCAGTATTTT.